Listed here is a single T cell receptor beta chain. The CDR3 runs 11 residues. Trimming took off 5 bases at V and 8 bases at J, with 12 bases between the two ends. From germline, CDR1 is DFQATT and CDR2 SNEGSKA (reference sequence). The data originate from a study of blood T cell repertoires in COVID-19. On the study more broadly: COVID-19 samples, acute and convalescent, were from the United States, Italy and Spain.

Per the original methods: Amplifying reference gene primers gave estimates of nucleated cell counts. Produced via immunoSEQ multiplex PCR; TCRdb's table is partial and in-frame only. From that table come the V and J calls and clone size; the DNA was used to work out D and trimming. The repertoire holds approximately 140,000 clones, with approximately 86% as singletons. The chain is built from TRBV20-1 and TRBJ1-1; D is perhaps TRBD1 (5 bases). The sequence was collected from a woman aged 60 to 75 with acute or convalescent COVID-19. The sequenced material came from peripheral blood. The CDR3: CSAGGRGEAFF. The CDR3 nucleotides read TGCAGTGCTGGAGGCCGGGGGGAAGCTTTCTTT.